This TCR beta chain comes out of a study of CD8 T cells in Susac syndrome. Random hexamers were used to reverse transcribe the RNA input (roughly 0.5 to 1 ug). TCR beta CDR3 was amplified by immunoSEQ multiplex PCR. This amplification extended across 54 Vbeta and 13 Jbeta segments. TCRdb reanalysed the immunoSEQ multiplex PCR reads using MiXCR and keeps one entry per CDR3 protein. The sample lists a few hundred thousand distinct CDR3 sequences; around 92% were seen once. V was trimmed by 2 bases and J by 5 bases, leaving 6 bases between them. This CDR3 has 13 residues. The germline V gene has CDR1 LGHNA and CDR2 YSLEER. CD8+ and CD4+ blood T cells underwent TCR beta sequencing. TEMRA cells were FACS-enriched, while CD8+ and CD4+ T cells were negatively isolated.

This sequence was found in a human donor with multiple sclerosis. The gene calls are TRBV4-3 and TRBJ2-2; no firm D call. Specimen: CD4+ T cells from PBMCs. CDR3 in amino acids: CASSQMFTGELFF. The CDR3, as DNA: TGCGCCAGCAGCCAAATGTTTACCGGGGAGCTGTTTTTT.